The 21 T cell receptor beta chains reported below all come from one sample, sequenced in a study of T-cell reconstitution after alpha-beta-depleted transplantation in children. Unique molecular identifiers were incorporated when the TCRbeta library was constructed. TCRdb reanalysed the PCR reads using MiXCR and keeps one entry per CDR3 protein. The sample includes around 300,000 distinct CDR3 sequences, roughly a tenth of them seen just once. Material: PBMCs, obtained before TCRalphabeta/CD19-depleted stem cell transplant. These receptor sequences come from a boy less than two years old with acute myeloid leukemia, due to receive a stem cell transplant.

This clonotype has ten or more counts. V gene TRBV19 combines with J gene TRBJ2-2; no definite D call. The CDR3 runs 13 residues. V lost 8 bases to trimming and J lost 0 bases, with 7 bases between them. The V gene's germline CDR1 is LNHDA and CDR2 SQIVND (reference sequence). In DNA, the CDR3 is TGTGCCAGTGGGCACCCGAACACCGGGGAGCTGTTTTTT. This gives the protein CASGHPNTGELFF.

This clonotype was detected many times. The chain combines TRBV12-3 or TRBV12-4 with TRBJ2-7; no definite D call. Trimming shortened V by 2 bases and J by 4 bases, and 6 bases separated the two germline ends. The CDR3 consists of 12 residues. The CDR3 coding sequence is TGTGCCAGCAGTTTAATCGGATACGAGCAGTACTTC. It codes for CASSLIGYEQYF.

In this sample, this clonotype turned up a few times. The chain recombines TRBV29-1 with TRBJ1-1; tentatively, D is TRBD1 (5 bases). The V gene lost 4 bases and the J gene lost 5 bases, with 17 bases spanning the gap. This CDR3 is 14 amino acids long. Per the germline V gene, CDR1 is SQVTM and CDR2 is ANQGSEA. The CDR3 loop reads CSVVSRGGRTEAFF. The CDR3 nucleotides read TGCAGCGTTGTCAGCCGGGGGGGGAGGACTGAAGCTTTCTTT.

In its sample, this clonotype was seen many times. This chain connects TRBV20-1 to TRBJ2-4, with D possibly TRBD2 on 5 matching bases. CDR1 is DFQATT and CDR2 is SNEGSKA in the germline V gene (reference sequence). Trimming pared 1 base from V and 0 bases from J, leaving 7 bases between. The length of the CDR3 is 14 residues. The CDR3 DNA is TGCAGTGCTAGAGCCGGACTAGCCAAAAACATTCAGTACTTC. It codes for CSARAGLAKNIQYF.

This clonotype showed up many times. V is TRBV12-3 or TRBV12-4 and J is TRBJ2-1, with D tentatively TRBD1 (5 bases). With 2 bases removed from V and 7 bases from J, the gap between germline ends came to 15 bases. The CDR3 covers 15 residues. The CDR3 here is CASSLRQSYLNEQFF. The DNA for the CDR3 is TGTGCCAGCAGTTTACGACAGAGTTACTTGAATGAGCAGTTCTTC.

This clonotype was seen ten or more times. V gene TRBV25-1 combines with J gene TRBJ2-1; D gene unclear. Trimming pared 7 bases from V and 0 bases from J, leaving 10 bases between. The CDR3 totals 14 residues. CDR1 and CDR2 (germline): MGHDK, SYGVNS. The CDR3 DNA reads TGTGCCAGCACACCTCACTCCTCCTACAATGAGCAGTTCTTC. Residues: CASTPHSSYNEQFF.

This clonotype was counted many times. J is TRBJ1-3 and V is TRBV4-1; TRBD1 is a possible D gene (5 bases). Trimming cost V 0 bases and J 6 bases, with 9 bases left between them. CDR1 and CDR2 from the germline V gene are MGHRA and YSYEKL. CDR3 length equals 14 residues. The CDR3 DNA is TGCGCCAGCAGCCAAGATGGGGGGGAAAACACCATATATTTT. It specifies CASSQDGGENTIYF.

This clonotype was detected many times. This chain connects TRBV3-1 to TRBJ2-2; D not resolved. The V gene lost 4 bases and the J gene lost 5 bases, with 8 bases spanning the gap. This CDR3 has 13 amino acids. Germline V gives CDR1 LGHDT, CDR2 YNNKEL (reference sequence). The CDR3 spells CASSLVLTGELFF. The CDR3 DNA reads as TGTGCCAGCAGCCTTGTGCTAACCGGGGAGCTGTTTTTT.

This clonotype has a count of ten or more. CDR3 loop: CASSPRRGNNSPLHF. For the CDR3, the DNA is TGTGCCAGCAGTCCCCGCAGGGGCAATAATTCACCCCTCCACTTT. This chain links TRBV12-3 or TRBV12-4 with TRBJ1-6, with D tentatively TRBD1 (6 bases). The CDR3 totals 15 residues. The V end was cut by 5 bases, the J end by 5 bases, with 13 bases between.

Many counts were recorded for this clonotype. The genes are TRBV5-5 and TRBJ1-2, with 8 bases aligning to TRBD1. Germline loops: CDR1 SGHKS, CDR2 YYEKEE (reference sequence). V gave up 0 bases and J gave up 9 bases; unmatched junction bases: 4. This CDR3 is 13 amino acids long. The CDR3 DNA follows: TGTGCCAGCAGCTTGGGGACAGGGATCAGCTACACCTTC. Translated, it gives CASSLGTGISYTF.

This clonotype was detected ten times or more. This rearrangement joins TRBV12-3 or TRBV12-4 to TRBJ1-6; D is uncertain. Trimming took 2 bases from V and 7 from J, leaving 6 bases between them. The CDR3 totals 13 residues. In DNA form, the CDR3 reads TGTGCCAGCAGTTTAACACAGAATTCACCCCTCCACTTT. Translating gives CASSLTQNSPLHF.

This clonotype came up many times. V is TRBV4-3 and J is TRBJ1-6, with no clear D. V was shortened by 0 bases and J by 0 bases, with 3 bases between the two germline ends. Germline lookup yields CDR1 LGHNA and CDR2 YSLEER. This CDR3 has 15 amino acids. For the CDR3, the DNA is TGCGCCAGCAGCCAAGACAGCTCCTATAATTCACCCCTCCACTTT. Residues: CASSQDSSYNSPLHF.

J is TRBJ1-6 and V is TRBV29-1; 10 bases line up with TRBD1. Germline V lookup: CDR1 SQVTM, CDR2 ANQGSEA. This CDR3 is 14 amino acids long. The trim removed 7 bases at V and 7 bases at J, leaving 7 bases unmatched. CDR3 bases: TGCAGCGCCCGGACAGGGGGGTCCAATTCACCCCTCCACTTT. It encodes CSARTGGSNSPLHF.

This clonotype was seen many times. The genes are TRBV28 and TRBJ2-7; 12 nucleotides align to TRBD2. The CDR3 spans 15 residues. Germline CDR1 is MDHEN and CDR2 is SYDVKM. The junction had 5 bases not matched to a gene; V was cut back by 5 bases and J by 3 bases. The CDR3 coding sequence is TGTGCCAGCAGTCGGGCGGGACTAGCGGGCTACGAGCAGTACTTC. It codes for CASSRAGLAGYEQYF.

This clonotype was observed many times. The germline gene is not matched at one end of the junction; a read error may be the cause. The V gene is TRBV5-1, the J gene TRBJ2-7; D remains ambiguous. Germline loops: CDR1 SGHRS, CDR2 YFSETQ. This CDR3 has 12 residues. The CDR3 reads CASSSDSYEQYF. The CDR3 DNA follows: TGTGCCAGCAGCTCTGACTCCTACGAGCAGTACTTC. The full variable domain, rest sourced from reference TRBV5-1 and TRBJ2-7, is KAGVTQTPRYLIKTRGQQVTLSCSPISGHRSVSWYQQTPGQGLQFLFEYFSETQRNKGNFPGRFSGRQFSNSRSEMNVSTLELGDSALYLCASSSDSYEQYFGPGTRLTVT.

The chain's CDR3 is CSARGGFDYTGELFF. In DNA, the CDR3 is TGCAGTGCTCGGGGGGGGTTCGATTACACCGGGGAGCTGTTTTTT. The gene calls are TRBV20-1 and TRBJ2-2; 8 bases line up with TRBD2. CDR1 and CDR2 from the germline V gene are DFQATT and SNEGSKA (reference sequence). The CDR3 contains 15 residues. The J segment lost 3 bases and the V segment lost 5 bases, leaving 8 bases of the junction unmatched.

A few counts support this clonotype. J is TRBJ2-6 and V is TRBV6-1, with 9 positions matching TRBD1. V was pared by 11 bases and J by 4 bases, with 6 bases of the junction left unmatched. This CDR3 is 14 amino acids long. CDR1 and CDR2 (germline): MNHNS, SASEGT. CDR3 nucleotide sequence: TGTGCCGGCTGGACAGGGGCCGGGGCCAACGTCCTGACTTTC. Its protein is CAGWTGAGANVLTF.

The chain employs TRBV25-1 and TRBJ2-1; D may match TRBD1 or TRBD2 (5 bases each). V shed 0 bases and J shed 0 bases, with 15 bases lying between them. This CDR3 comprises 18 residues. CDR1 is MGHDK and CDR2 is SYGVNS in the germline V gene. CDR3 sequence (DNA): TGTGCCAGCAGTGAATATCTAGCAGGGCTCAGCTCCTACAATGAGCAGTTCTTC. Its protein product is CASSEYLAGLSSYNEQFF.

The chain employs TRBV20-1 and TRBJ2-1; 10 positions match TRBD2. The CDR3 is 14 amino acids. Trimming removed 3 bases from V and 7 bases from J; junction bases left unmatched: 6. The V gene's germline CDR1 is DFQATT and CDR2 SNEGSKA (reference sequence). The CDR3 DNA is TGCAGTGCTAGTGGGCTAGCGGGAGAAAATGAGCAGTTCTTC. Translated, it gives CSASGLAGENEQFF.

This clonotype was seen ten or more times. The rearrangement links TRBV12-3 or TRBV12-4 to TRBJ2-3, with 7 bases matching TRBD2. CDR3 length: 13 amino acids. CDR3 DNA sequence: TGTGGCAGTGGCGGGAGTAGCACAGATACGCAGTATTTT. It specifies CGSGGSSTDTQYF.

There are many counts of this clonotype. The CDR3 is CASSLEGLATYEQYF. CDR3 bases: TGTGCCAGCAGCTTAGAAGGACTAGCGACCTACGAGCAGTACTTC. The chain combines TRBV7-2 with TRBJ2-7; 9 positions agree with TRBD2. J gave up 2 bases and V 1 base, and 3 bases lay outside the gene matches. This CDR3 contains 15 residues. Germline V gives CDR1 SGHTA, CDR2 FQGNSA. The full variable domain, completed using reference TRBV7-2 and TRBJ2-7, is GAGVSQSPSNKVTEKGKDVELRCDPISGHTALYWYRQSLGQGLEFLIYFQGNSAPDKSGLPSDRFSAERTGGSVSTLTIQRTQQEDSAVYLCASSLEGLATYEQYFGPGTRLTVT.